The following is a TCR beta chain sequence with its context. This clonotype was observed many times. This receptor's antigen is unknown. Base-call qualities are not available, and no considerably larger clone is one nucleotide away. Reads for this sample came from an Illumina HiSeq 2000. TCR beta chain libraries were generated by multiplex PCR amplification. The amplified TCR beta chain products were analyzed by high-throughput sequencing. TCRdb itself trimmed the public reads at Q25 with fastp, ran MiXCR and retained productive beta chains. Entries are consolidated by CDR3 protein sequence, retaining the most common genes and DNA. Here the sample has 200,000 or so distinct CDR3 sequences; over 25% occur a single time. The top ten clonotypes cover roughly 4% of the sample. This specimen comes from a study of breast tumors, draining lymph nodes, adjacent tissues (dated by TCRdb to the mid-2010s). About the study as a whole: The study compared TCR beta repertoires across tumor, adjacent nontumor tissue and axillary lymph nodes from breast cancer patients. The study was designed to assess the relationships and possible T-cell exchange between tumor, surrounding tissue and draining lymph node repertoires in human breast cancer.

The germline V gene yields ENHRY for CDR1 and SYGVKD for CDR2. Counted from cysteine to phenylalanine, this CDR3 has 11 amino acids. Only the CDR3 DNA is retained, 33 bases long and in frame from the first base. V and J are truncated by 6 bases and 7 bases respectively, leaving an intervening sequence of 8 bases. General conclusions and limits of the study: The data were judged consistent with most tumor T cells deriving from the lymph node and then expanding within tumor tissue. The similarity between tumor and nontumor tissue repertoires was significantly greater in luminal-like breast cancer than in basal-like breast cancer. Rather than being directly demonstrated, the conclusion that tumor T cells originate in lymph nodes was presented as consistent with a hypothesis. Tumors showed preferential V and J gene usage, and their T-cell repertoire diversity fell below that of lymph nodes yet above that of nontumor tissue.

Lymph node samples were obtained from the axillary draining lymph nodes of breast cancer patients. The V and J genes are TRBV10-3 and TRBJ2-3, with the identity of the D gene unclear. Sequenced sample: axillary lymph node tissue. This TCR derives from a female donor with breast cancer. Some clones in this sample may be carry-over from other donors' samples. CDR3 protein: CAIRQDHTQYF. DNA sequence: TGTGCCATCAGGCAGGATCATACGCAGTATTTT.